These T cell receptor beta chains were read from a single sample in a study of response to subunit inactivated influenza vaccine. TCRdb processed the RT-PCR reads anew with MiXCR; each CDR3 protein has one entry. The sample has more than 250,000 distinct CDR3 sequences; about a fifth are singletons. Sequencing was performed on PBMCs from blood, taken about 20 months after vaccination. The receptors were sampled from a man aged 45 to 75 who received an inactivated influenza vaccine. Each CDR3 is given with its conserved first and last residue. Fields, in order: J gene, D gene, clone size, V gene, CDR3 DNA, CDR3 protein. The D gene is left open where the match is weak. Rows give clone size only sometimes, using once, few, many, or a class for an expanded clone.

TRBJ2-3,TRBD2,few,TRBV20-1,TGCAGTGCTAGACCTGGACTAGCGGGAGGATTTTATGCGGATACGCAGTATTTT,CSARPGLAGGFYADTQYF
TRBJ1-1,NA,few,TRBV6-1,TGTGCCAGCAGAGCGGGAGACCCTATGAACACTGAAGCTTTCTTT,CASRAGDPMNTEAFF
TRBJ2-3,TRBD2,few,TRBV4-3,TGCGCCAGCAGCTCTACCCCTCATAGCGGGAGGGGCACAGATACGCAGTATTTT,CASSSTPHSGRGTDTQYF
TRBJ1-5,NA,NA,TRBV10-3,TGTGCCATCAGTGATAAAGGGGTTGGCAATCAGCCCCAGCATTTT,CAISDKGVGNQPQHF
TRBJ1-1,NA,NA,TRBV5-6,TGTGCCAGCAGTCCCGGGACAACTAACACTGAAGCTTTCTTT,CASSPGTTNTEAFF
TRBJ1-6,TRBD1,NA,TRBV28,TGTGCCAGCAGTTCCCTCGGACAGGGTTTGGTCTCACCCCTCCACTTT,CASSSLGQGLVSPLHF
TRBJ1-1,NA,few,TRBV9,TGTGCCAGCAGCGCCGTGAGAGTGAACACTGAAGCTTTCTTT,CASSAVRVNTEAFF
TRBJ2-3,NA,NA,TRBV5-6,TGTGCCAGCAGCTTCAGCGGGCCTAGCACAGATACGCAGTATTTT,CASSFSGPSTDTQYF
TRBJ1-2,NA,NA,TRBV7-9,TGTGCCAGCAGCTTAGGGGGTTTTAAGAACTATGGCTACACCTTC,CASSLGGFKNYGYTF
TRBJ1-3,NA,NA,TRBV5-1,TGCGCCAGCAGTCCGACTGGGGCCTCCTCTGGAAACACCATATATTTT,CASSPTGASSGNTIYF
TRBJ2-1,NA,few,TRBV7-2,TGTGCCAGCAGCTTAGCGAGGGGGACCTACTACAATGAGCAGTTCTTC,CASSLARGTYYNEQFF
TRBJ2-5,NA,NA,TRBV4-3,TGCGCCAGCAGCCTAGCTATTTGGGAGACCCAGTACTTC,CASSLAIWETQYF
TRBJ1-2,NA,few,TRBV5-1,TGCGCCAGCAGCTTGGGGGATTTCGGCTATGGCTACACCTTC,CASSLGDFGYGYTF
TRBJ2-7,TRBD2,NA,TRBV11-2,TGTGCCAGCAGCTCCCGACTAGCGGGAGGGTCTTTTATCTCCGAGCAGTACTTC,CASSSRLAGGSFISEQYF
TRBJ2-1,TRBD2,NA,TRBV2,TGTGCCAGCAAAAAAGGACTAGCGGGAGGACATAATGAGCAGTTCTTC,CASKKGLAGGHNEQFF
TRBJ1-5,TRBD1,NA,TRBV12-3/TRBV12-4,TGTGCCAGCAGATCTGGACAGGGGGCAAGTCAGCCCCAGCATTTT,CASRSGQGASQPQHF
TRBJ1-4,NA,NA,TRBV7-2,TGTGCCAGCAGCCTCGATCCGGGTGCTAGGTGGAAACTGTTTTTT,CASSLDPGARWKLFF
TRBJ1-2,NA,NA,TRBV3-1,TGTGCCAGCAGCCGGGAAGGGGCGGCTGGCTACACCTTC,CASSREGAAGYTF
TRBJ1-3,NA,NA,TRBV6-1,TGTGCCAGCAGGTCTAAAGGGACTGGAAACACCATATATTTT,CASRSKGTGNTIYF
TRBJ2-7,NA,few,TRBV5-1,TGCGCCAGCAGCTTGACCGACGGACATTTTACCTACGAGCAGTACTTC,CASSLTDGHFTYEQYF
TRBJ2-7,NA,few,TRBV7-9,TGTGCCAGCAGCTTAGACGGGATCGGGGGCTCCTACGAGCAGTACTTC,CASSLDGIGGSYEQYF
TRBJ2-1,NA,NA,TRBV4-3,TGCGCCAGCAGCCAAGATTTGCGTACCAATGAGCAGTTCTTC,CASSQDLRTNEQFF
TRBJ2-7,NA,few,TRBV5-4,TGTGCCAGCAGCTTGGCCGGGGGACGGACGTCTCGGGAGCAGTACTTC,CASSLAGGRTSREQYF
TRBJ1-4,NA,NA,TRBV5-6,TGTGCCAGCAGCGTTACTTTAGGACCCCGAGGCGAAAAACTGTTTTTT,CASSVTLGPRGEKLFF
TRBJ2-2,TRBD2,few,TRBV20-1,TGCAGTGCTAATAGCGGGGCGAACACCGGGGAGCTGTTTTTT,CSANSGANTGELFF
TRBJ2-7,NA,few,TRBV2,TGTGCCACGGGACCTCTCCACTACGAGCAGTACTTC,CATGPLHYEQYF
TRBJ1-1,NA,few,TRBV12-3/TRBV12-4,TGTGCCAGCAGTTTAGAACGCGACACTGAAGCTTTCTTT,CASSLERDTEAFF
TRBJ1-1,TRBD1,NA,TRBV14,TGTGCCAGCAGCCATCGCATAAACAGGGGCACTGAAGCTTTCTTT,CASSHRINRGTEAFF
TRBJ2-5,TRBD1,few,TRBV20-1,TGCAGTGCTAGACCCTTTAGACAGGGGGCAACAGAGACCCAGTACTTC,CSARPFRQGATETQYF
TRBJ1-1,TRBD1,many,TRBV5-4,TGTGCCAGCAGCTACGGACAGGGTGCCACTGAAGCTTTCTTT,CASSYGQGATEAFF
TRBJ2-6,NA,NA,TRBV20-1,TGCAGTGCTAGAGCCGGCGGAGGAAGCTCTGGGGCCAACGTCCTGACTTTC,CSARAGGGSSGANVLTF
TRBJ1-2,NA,many,TRBV7-8,TGTGCCAGCAGCTTACAATGGACTTTAACGGGAAACTATGGCTACACCTTC,CASSLQWTLTGNYGYTF
TRBJ1-5,TRBD1,NA,TRBV6-1,TGTGCCAGCCTCGGAGCTTTAGGCAGGGGGGATCAGCCCCAGCATTTT,CASLGALGRGDQPQHF
TRBJ1-3,NA,many,TRBV6-5,TGTGCCAGCAGTTACTCGGCCAGGGCCTTCTCTGGAAACACCATATATTTT,CASSYSARAFSGNTIYF
TRBJ2-1,NA,many,TRBV5-6,TGTGCCAGCAGCTTTTGGCTTTCTCATGAGCAGTTCTTC,CASSFWLSHEQFF
TRBJ2-7,NA,few,TRBV20-1,TGCAGTGCCCGGGACTGGAGCTCCTACGAGCAGTACTTC,CSARDWSSYEQYF
TRBJ2-7,TRBD2,NA,TRBV24-1,TGTGCCACCAGTGACTCGAGGGGAGGGGACGACTACTACGAGCAGTACTTC,CATSDSRGGDDYYEQYF